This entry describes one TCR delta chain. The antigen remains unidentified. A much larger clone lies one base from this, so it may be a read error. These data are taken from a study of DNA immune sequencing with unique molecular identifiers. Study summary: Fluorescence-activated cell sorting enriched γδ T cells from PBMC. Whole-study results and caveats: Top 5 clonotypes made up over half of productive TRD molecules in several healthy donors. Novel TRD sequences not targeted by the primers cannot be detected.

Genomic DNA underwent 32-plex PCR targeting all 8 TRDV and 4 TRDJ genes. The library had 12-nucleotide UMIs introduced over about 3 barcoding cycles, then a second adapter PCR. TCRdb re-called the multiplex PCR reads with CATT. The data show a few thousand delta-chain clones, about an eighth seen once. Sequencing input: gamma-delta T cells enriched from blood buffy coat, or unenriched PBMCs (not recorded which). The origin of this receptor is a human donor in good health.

CDR3 in DNA: TGTGCCTGTGACCGACTGGGGGATTTCGATAAACTCATCTTT. Its translation is CACDRLGDFDKLIF. The V gene is TRDV2, the J gene TRDJ1; 10 bases are a match to TRDD3. The CDR3 extends over 14 amino acids. J lost 4 bases, V lost 3 bases, and 4 bases had no gene match. Germline CDR1 is GEAIGNYY and CDR2 is EKD.